This TCR beta chain was identified during a study of cytomegalovirus exposure and HLA in healthy donors. Amplification used 60 Vbeta primers and 13 Jbeta primers. Measured with immunoSEQ multiplex PCR; TCRdb has only the in-frame clones, and not every one. The sample has about 120,000 clones; 65% to 85% are singletons. Study findings and constraints: Accurate prediction of HLA-A and HLA-B alleles (for most subjects) was reportedly achieved from TCR beta sequences. Overall, some 160 TCR beta chains were annotated as cytomegalovirus-associated. In a later analysis, the majority of CMV-associated beta chains seemingly showed HLA restriction. What a later analysis showed was that several of the most significant clusters appeared linked to common viral pathogens.

This clone has just a few counts. The antigen remains undetermined. The specimen sequenced was PBMCs. The receptor's source is a man aged 50 or older in good health and CMV-seropositive.

The CDR3 protein is CASSLGQGGNTEAFF. Here the CDR3 DNA reads TGTGCCAGCAGCTTGGGGCAGGGGGGAAACACTGAAGCTTTCTTT. V is TRBV5-4 and J is TRBJ1-1, with 7 bases fitting TRBD1. The CDR3 is made up of 15 amino acids. Germline V gives CDR1 SGHNT, CDR2 YYREEE (reference sequence). Germline trimming cut 0 bases from V and 2 bases from J; bases unmatched to any gene: 4.